This T cell receptor beta chain was recorded in a study of T cells in localized non-small cell lung cancer. Study-level results: Researchers found a median roughly 50 of the top 100 tumor clones in adjacent lung. Exceeding tumor, uninvolved adjacent lung had the highest T cell clonality.

This table comes from immunoSEQ multiplex PCR, and its TCRdb copy is limited to in-frame clones, with some not included. The sample includes some 21,000 clones, around nine tenths seen only once; the top ten take 6.9%. Germline V gives CDR1 SGHDN, CDR2 FVKESK. The J segment lost 3 bases and the V segment lost 4 bases, leaving 7 bases of the junction unmatched. This CDR3 has 15 amino acids. This clone showed up just once. Its antigen is unknown. The chain couples TRBV14 to TRBJ2-5, with 8 bases matching TRBD2. Sequenced material: peripheral blood, taken before any cancer treatment. The clonotype was recovered from a woman aged 35-75 years with stage I lung adenocarcinoma. The DNA of the CDR3 is TGTGCCAGCAGCCGTTGGTCGGGGGGGGAAGAGACCCAGTACTTC. It translates to CASSRWSGGEETQYF.